This T cell receptor beta chain was captured in a study of OX40 agonist ivuxolimab in advanced cancers. For context, the study as a whole: The costimulatory receptor OX40 (CD134) was targeted by ivuxolimab, a fully human IgG2 agonistic monoclonal antibody. Of the 52 patients in dose escalation, around 20 had hepatocellular carcinoma, about 15 had melanoma, 9 had renal cell carcinoma and 9 had head and neck cancer. Patients were allowed to have had prior anti-PD-1, anti-PD-L1 or anti-CTLA-4 therapy, and 40% of the dose-escalation patients had previously received checkpoint inhibitors. Intravenous ivuxolimab was administered to patients every 2 weeks at six dose levels: 0.01, 0.1, 0.3, 1.5, 3 and 10 mg/kg. The dose-escalation cohort was 80% to 90% male with a mean age of about 54 years, ranging from roughly 20 to 80. The point of sequencing TCRbeta in the periphery was to test whether ivuxolimab changed TCR sequence diversity and drove clonal T-cell expansion. Partial responses were achieved by three dose-escalation patients, of whom one had hepatocellular carcinoma and two had cutaneous melanoma. The paper describes the monotherapy dose-escalation part (N of about 50 patients) of the phase I trial of ivuxolimab.

Genomic DNA was isolated from the sorted cells so that the TCRbeta CDR3 region could be sequenced. The immunoSEQ Assay was used to sequence the TCRbeta CDR3 regions. TCRdb took this table from immuneACCESS and kept in-frame rearrangements with V and J called. Such tables lack part of the clones; where checked against another copy, unresolved V genes explain under half of the gap, and the rest is unexplained. This sample gives 50,000 to 70,000 clones in total; roughly 84% of them show up just once. The ten largest clones represent 0.6% to 0.8% of the sample. The trial excluded patients who had a history of autoimmune disease or who were on systemic immunosuppression. Peripheral blood for TCR sequencing was collected from all dose cohorts at baseline, on cycle 4 day 1, and on cycle 7 day 1. Samples came from an open-label, multicenter, first-in-human phase I dose-escalation trial of ivuxolimab. Adults with locally advanced or metastatic head and neck squamous cell, hepatocellular, melanoma or renal cell carcinoma were enrolled in the trial. Before TCR sequencing, CD4+ T cells and CD8+ T cells from peripheral blood were sorted into separate populations.

On the study overall, not on this receptor specifically: At doses from 0.1 to 3.0 mg/kg, clonal expansion was seen in both CD4+ and CD8+ blood T cells between baseline and week 6. The antigen specificity of the peripheral T cells that underwent clonal expansion was not determined. After ivuxolimab, CD8+ T cells had more expanded clones than CD4+ T cells on average. Low levels of normalized T-cell clonal expansion were also seen in some patients who did not respond. In the 0.1-3.0 mg/kg groups, partial responders were among the patients with the lowest normalized peripheral clonal expansion, particularly in CD8+ T cells.

Notes on this clone: This clone's antigen is unknown. Base quality data are lacking; no much larger clone is found one base away.

V was cut back by 0 bases and J by 4 bases, leaving a gap of 8 bases between them. The germline V gene provides CDR1 SGHTS and CDR2 YDEGEE. The CDR3, cysteine through phenylalanine, is 13 amino acids long. Just CDR3 DNA is preserved here, 39 bases in frame from base 1. Recombination connected TRBV5-8 to TRBJ2-7; TRBD2 is perhaps the D gene, given 5 matching bases. This TCR was recovered from an adult with an advanced solid tumor such as melanoma, head and neck, liver or kidney cancer. The sample here was CD4+ or CD8+ T cells sorted from blood, taken in a trial of the OX40 agonist ivuxolimab. The CDR3 sequence is CASSLGGGYEQYF. In nucleotide form, the sequence is TGTGCCAGCAGCTTGGGTGGCGGGTACGAGCAGTACTTC. Beyond the CDR3, the reference TRBV5-8 and TRBJ2-7 genes provide the residues; the full variable domain reads: EAGVTQSPTHLIKTRGQQATLRCSPISGHTSVYWYQQALGLGLQFLLWYDEGEERNRGNFPPRFSGRQFPNYSSELNVNALELEDSALYLCASSLGGGYEQYFGPGTRLTVT.